This T cell receptor (beta chain) was captured in a study of blood T cell repertoires in COVID-19. About the research overall: The analysed material was cDNA or gDNA that came from T cells, B-cell-depleted T cells, or PBMCs.

CDR1 is PRHDT and CDR2 is FYEKMQ in the germline V gene (reference sequence). The CDR3 has 18 residues. Unmatched junction bases numbered 12, after V lost 1 base and J lost 3 bases. In the source study's methods: Amplified reference gene primers provided the basis for estimating nucleated cell counts. Repertoires were generated with immunoSEQ multiplex PCR, while TCRdb's copy carries only in-frame clones and drops some. D and trimming were read from the DNA, whereas the V and J calls and clone size are those reported in that table. The sample includes fewer than 200,000 clones, more than 75% of them seen just once.

The source material was peripheral blood. V usage is TRBV13 and J usage is TRBJ2-3; TRBD2 aligns across 8 bases. The clonotype was recovered from a man aged 50-59 years who had recovered from COVID-19. CDR3 DNA sequence: TGTGCCAGCAGCTTAGATTACCCCGGGGGGGGATCGACAGATACGCAGTATTTT. Residues: CASSLDYPGGGSTDTQYF.